This entry is about one TCR beta chain. There is no known antigen for this receptor. This entry belongs to a study of T cells in severe cutaneous drug reactions (dated by TCRdb to the late 2010s). Turning to the overall study: Between about 2010 and 2018, patients were recruited from Taiwan, Thailand and a European registry network. Only patients with a probable or definite SJS/TEN or DRESS diagnosis by RegiSCAR criteria were enrolled. The Naranjo algorithm and the ALDEN drug causality algorithm were used to identify the culprit drug. Biological samples, such as blister fluids/cells and PBMC, were collected from patients during the acute or recovery stage. The study paired bulk TCR sequencing with single-cell sequencing, quantitative PCR validation, functional assays and transgenic mouse experiments. Libraries were prepared using iRepertoire multiplex PCR, and a comparison was cited by the authors in which similar capture of abundant clonotypes was shown across iRepertoire and 5' RACE methods with or without UMI. Points the paper makes about the study in general: All seven CBZ-SJS/TEN blister samples contained a public TCRbeta CDR3 (mean approximately 15%), which was undetectable or scarce in tolerant-control and healthy-donor PBMC. CBZ-SJS/TEN patients showed strongly increased TRBV12-4 usage, with averages of roughly 34% in blister cells and about 5% in PBMC. According to the authors, further study is still needed to determine whether the public TCR generalizes to SJS/TEN caused by other drugs.

Sequencing was performed on donors who were patients with carbamazepine-induced Stevens-Johnson syndrome or toxic epidermal necrolysis (CBZ-SJS/TEN). Patients with drug-induced severe cutaneous adverse reactions had T cell receptor repertoires profiled by next-generation sequencing to look for drug-specific clonotypes. RNA was isolated from either blister cells of skin lesions or peripheral blood mononuclear cells. For both bulk and single-cell sequencing, libraries were prepared with the iRepertoire multiplex PCR system and TCR subtype-specific primers. Multiplex PCR with primers targeting V, D and J gene regions was used to generate bulk TCR beta libraries. Each sample contributed roughly 90-500 ng of RNA as input for preparing the bulk TCR library. An Illumina MiSeq was used to sequence bulk TCR beta amplicons. The paper's processing steps were these. Sample misassignments and low-quality sequencing reads were removed through quality control steps. The amino acids lying between the V-gene Y[YFLI]C motif and the J-segment [FW]GXGT motif were defined as CDR3. The IMGT database was followed for TRBV and TRBJ gene assignments and CDR3 clonotypes. TRBV expression in each sample was normalized to the mean expression of the same gene in PBMC from some 40 healthy donors. After the reads were reprocessed by TCRdb, one entry was made per CDR3 protein sequence, with no DNA. The V and J calls come from TCRdb's annotation, not from the publication. This specimen's table enumerates over a thousand distinct CDR3 sequences. The ten most abundant clones make up 46% of the sample.

From a lookup of the germline V gene (reference sequence), CDR1 and CDR2 are SEHNR and FQNEAQ. Spanning cysteine to phenylalanine, the CDR3 consists of 15 amino acids. Only the protein sequence is given. Source material: cells from a skin blister. The cell subset or site label on this specimen signifies: unsorted cells from skin lesion blisters. Recombination linked TRBV7-9 to TRBJ1-3. The TCR originated in a human donor with a severe cutaneous adverse drug reaction. The CDR3 has the sequence CASSLGPVSGNTIYF.